A selection of T cell receptor beta chains follows, all from one sample in a study of shared clonotypes between healthy human individuals. Sequenced by immunoSEQ multiplex PCR; TCRdb stores in-frame clones only, minus some. The data hold under 650,000 clones, with 95% to 97% observed a single time. Sequencing used naive CD4+ T cells sorted from blood. The source is a woman aged 25 to 39 in good health. Both conserved end residues are part of each CDR3. Each record gives: D gene, J gene, V gene, clone size, CDR3 DNA, CDR3 protein. A D gene is named only where the DNA matches it firmly. The size of a clone is reported for some rows only, either as once, few or many, or as a class for expanded clones.

d_call: -; j_call: TRBJ2-3; v_call: TRBV11-2; clone_size: -; cdr3_nt: TGTGCCAGCAGCTCGGCCCGGGACGGACTCTTTTATACGCAGTATTTT; cdr3_aa: CASSSARDGLFYTQYF
d_call: -; j_call: TRBJ2-7; v_call: TRBV5-4; clone_size: few; cdr3_nt: TGTGCCAGCAGAGAGGGACTCCCAGGGGGTGTCGAGCAGTACTTC; cdr3_aa: CASREGLPGGVEQYF
d_call: -; j_call: TRBJ2-7; v_call: TRBV27; clone_size: -; cdr3_nt: TGTGCCAGCAGTTTAGCCAGATTCTCCTACGAGCAGTACTTC; cdr3_aa: CASSLARFSYEQYF
d_call: TRBD2; j_call: TRBJ2-3; v_call: TRBV19; clone_size: -; cdr3_nt: TGTGCCAGTAGTATGATGACTAGCCCATCAGGCACAGATACGCAGTATTTT; cdr3_aa: CASSMMTSPSGTDTQYF
d_call: TRBD2; j_call: TRBJ2-7; v_call: TRBV11-2; clone_size: -; cdr3_nt: TGTGCCAGCAGCTTCCTAGCGGGGGACTACGAGCAGTACTTC; cdr3_aa: CASSFLAGDYEQYF
d_call: TRBD2; j_call: TRBJ2-7; v_call: TRBV7-2; clone_size: -; cdr3_nt: TGTGCCAGCAGCTTAGCGGGGAGCGGGATCTACGAGCAGTACTTC; cdr3_aa: CASSLAGSGIYEQYF
d_call: TRBD2; j_call: TRBJ2-1; v_call: TRBV27; clone_size: -; cdr3_nt: TGTGCCAGCAGTTTTAGCGGGAGGTGGTTAGGGGAGCAGTTCTTC; cdr3_aa: CASSFSGRWLGEQFF
d_call: -; j_call: TRBJ2-2; v_call: TRBV5-1; clone_size: -; cdr3_nt: TGCGCCAGCAGCTTGATAACAGGGACGAACACCGGGGAGCTGTTTTTT; cdr3_aa: CASSLITGTNTGELFF
d_call: TRBD1; j_call: TRBJ1-4; v_call: TRBV5-1; clone_size: -; cdr3_nt: TGCGCCAGCAGCTACCTGACAGGGGTAACTAATGAAAAACTGTTTTTT; cdr3_aa: CASSYLTGVTNEKLFF
d_call: TRBD1; j_call: TRBJ1-4; v_call: TRBV15; clone_size: once; cdr3_nt: TGTGCCACCAGCAGAAAACGGGACAGTGCCTGGGAAAAACTGTTTTTT; cdr3_aa: CATSRKRDSAWEKLFF
d_call: TRBD2; j_call: TRBJ2-1; v_call: TRBV6-5; clone_size: -; cdr3_nt: TGTGCCAGCAGCCGCGGGACTAGGGTCAATGAGCAGTTCTTC; cdr3_aa: CASSRGTRVNEQFF
d_call: -; j_call: TRBJ1-4; v_call: TRBV30; clone_size: -; cdr3_nt: TGTGCCTGGAGTGGCGGTGGGGGGAGGAAAGCTAGGAATGAAAAACTGTTTTTT; cdr3_aa: CAWSGGGGRKARNEKLFF
d_call: -; j_call: TRBJ1-1; v_call: TRBV5-4; clone_size: -; cdr3_nt: TGTGCCAGCAGCTTCCCAAATACAAGGAACACTGAAGCTTTCTTT; cdr3_aa: CASSFPNTRNTEAFF
d_call: -; j_call: TRBJ2-7; v_call: TRBV4-2; clone_size: -; cdr3_nt: TGTGCCAGCAGCCTCCTCGGGCGGGGAACCTACGAGCAGTACTTC; cdr3_aa: CASSLLGRGTYEQYF
d_call: TRBD1; j_call: TRBJ1-2; v_call: TRBV5-1; clone_size: -; cdr3_nt: TGCGCCAGCAGCTTTGGGGACAGGGCCGGTCTTGATGGCTACACCTTC; cdr3_aa: CASSFGDRAGLDGYTF
d_call: -; j_call: TRBJ1-5; v_call: TRBV6-5; clone_size: -; cdr3_nt: TGTGCCAGCAGTTCAGGGGATTCTAGCAATCAGCCCCAGCATTTT; cdr3_aa: CASSSGDSSNQPQHF
d_call: TRBD1; j_call: TRBJ2-2; v_call: TRBV28; clone_size: once; cdr3_nt: TGTGCCAGCAGTCCACTGGGACAGGGCTTCGGGGAGCTGTTTTTT; cdr3_aa: CASSPLGQGFGELFF
d_call: -; j_call: TRBJ1-5; v_call: TRBV28; clone_size: -; cdr3_nt: TGTGCCAGCAGCCAGCAGATGGCGAGCAATCAGCCCCAGCATTTT; cdr3_aa: CASSQQMASNQPQHF
d_call: -; j_call: TRBJ2-7; v_call: TRBV7-3; clone_size: -; cdr3_nt: TGTGCCAGCAGCTTAACGGGAGTGAGGAACGAGCAGTACTTC; cdr3_aa: CASSLTGVRNEQYF
d_call: TRBD1; j_call: TRBJ1-5; v_call: TRBV7-2; clone_size: -; cdr3_nt: TGTGCCAGCAGCCTCGACAGGGGCAGCAATCAGCCCCAGCATTTT; cdr3_aa: CASSLDRGSNQPQHF
d_call: -; j_call: TRBJ1-1; v_call: TRBV5-3; clone_size: -; cdr3_nt: TGTGCCAGAAGCTTGGTCAGGGTTCGCGGGGGTGAAGCTTTCTTT; cdr3_aa: CARSLVRVRGGEAFF
d_call: -; j_call: TRBJ2-7; v_call: TRBV6-4; clone_size: -; cdr3_nt: TGTGCCAGCAGTGAGGAAGCGGGTAGCTCCTACGAGCAGTACTTC; cdr3_aa: CASSEEAGSSYEQYF
d_call: TRBD1; j_call: TRBJ2-5; v_call: TRBV7-9; clone_size: -; cdr3_nt: TGTGCCAGCAGCCGAGGACAGGACCAAGAGACCCAGTACTTC; cdr3_aa: CASSRGQDQETQYF
d_call: -; j_call: TRBJ1-1; v_call: TRBV19; clone_size: -; cdr3_nt: TGTGCCAGTAGTATTTGGGGAAGCACTGAAGCTTTCTTT; cdr3_aa: CASSIWGSTEAFF
d_call: -; j_call: TRBJ2-7; v_call: TRBV28; clone_size: -; cdr3_nt: TGTGCCAGCAGTTTAGGGGCGGGACCCCAAGATTACGAGCAGTACTTC; cdr3_aa: CASSLGAGPQDYEQYF
d_call: TRBD2; j_call: TRBJ2-7; v_call: TRBV28; clone_size: -; cdr3_nt: TGTGCCAGCAGTTTAGGGCTAGCGGGAGACCAGCAGTACTTC; cdr3_aa: CASSLGLAGDQQYF
d_call: -; j_call: TRBJ2-3; v_call: TRBV5-1; clone_size: -; cdr3_nt: TGCGCCAGCAGCTTGGTGGCTAGCGAAGTGCTGGATACGCAGTATTTT; cdr3_aa: CASSLVASEVLDTQYF
d_call: -; j_call: TRBJ1-2; v_call: TRBV15; clone_size: -; cdr3_nt: TGTGCCACCAGCAGAGTTCAGGGTTTTGGCTACACCTTC; cdr3_aa: CATSRVQGFGYTF
d_call: -; j_call: TRBJ2-7; v_call: TRBV5-4; clone_size: -; cdr3_nt: TGTGCCAGCAGCTTGGAAGGTGGCTCCTACGAGCAGTACTTC; cdr3_aa: CASSLEGGSYEQYF
d_call: -; j_call: TRBJ1-1; v_call: TRBV6-1; clone_size: -; cdr3_nt: TGTGCCAGCAGTCGGACATACCACAGAGCTTTCTTT; cdr3_aa: CASSRTYHRAFF
d_call: -; j_call: TRBJ2-5; v_call: TRBV21-1; clone_size: -; cdr3_nt: TGTGCCAGCAGCAAAGGAGGTGGCGAGACCCAGTACTTC; cdr3_aa: CASSKGGGETQYF
d_call: -; j_call: TRBJ1-3; v_call: TRBV9; clone_size: -; cdr3_nt: TGTGCCAGCAGCGTAGGTTTGTCAGACCACTCTGGAAACACCATATATTTT; cdr3_aa: CASSVGLSDHSGNTIYF
d_call: -; j_call: TRBJ2-7; v_call: TRBV5-6; clone_size: -; cdr3_nt: TGTGCCAGCAGCATGTATATCTCCTACGAGCAGTACTTC; cdr3_aa: CASSMYISYEQYF